These 2 T cell receptor beta chains share one sample of origin, sequenced in a study of T cell clusters in autoimmune cytopenias. TRB rearrangements were amplified by touch-down multiplex PCR with mixed TRB-A/B primers. TCRdb reprocessed the multiplex PCR reads and reports one entry per CDR3 protein, with no DNA. The ten most abundant clones cover 60% to 75% of a sample with about 4,200 distinct CDR3 sequences. Each sample's input was approximately 270 ng genomic DNA, 38,000 or so genome equivalents. These data also formed part of another study, on T cell repertoires in aging, cancer and after chemotherapy.

The source material was peripheral blood. These receptor sequences come from a human donor in good health.

This clonotype is labeled medium-sized (0.01 to 0.1%) based on frequency. J is TRBJ2-1 and V is TRBV29-1; as DNA is missing, the TRBD2 call by TCRdb cannot be tested. This CDR3 region has 13 residues. Germline CDR1 and CDR2: SQVTM and ANQGSEA. This CDR3 reads CSAPTSGYNEQFF.

The J gene is TRBJ1-3, the V gene TRBV12-3 or TRBV12-4. The CDR3 sequence is 12 residues long. The CDR3: CASSDYRNTIYF.